This T cell receptor beta chain was captured in a study of cytomegalovirus exposure and HLA in healthy donors. Germline V lookup: CDR1 SQVTM, CDR2 ANQGSEA. The V gene end was trimmed by 8 bases and the J gene end by 0 bases; junction bases not matched to a gene: 11. This CDR3 region has 15 residues. Primers included in the PCR were 60 Vbeta and 13 Jbeta primers. Using immunoSEQ multiplex PCR, the repertoire was profiled, and TCRdb retains in-frame clones only, with some absent. Of under 150,000 clones in the sample, approximately 80% were seen once. The origin of this receptor is a male donor in good health and CMV-seropositive. Specimen: PBMCs. This chain joins TRBV29-1 and TRBJ2-3; 7 nucleotides align to TRBD1. The DNA for the CDR3 is TGCAGCACCCTAGGGGGCGGCCCTAGCACAGATACGCAGTATTTT. Translated: CSTLGGGPSTDTQYF.